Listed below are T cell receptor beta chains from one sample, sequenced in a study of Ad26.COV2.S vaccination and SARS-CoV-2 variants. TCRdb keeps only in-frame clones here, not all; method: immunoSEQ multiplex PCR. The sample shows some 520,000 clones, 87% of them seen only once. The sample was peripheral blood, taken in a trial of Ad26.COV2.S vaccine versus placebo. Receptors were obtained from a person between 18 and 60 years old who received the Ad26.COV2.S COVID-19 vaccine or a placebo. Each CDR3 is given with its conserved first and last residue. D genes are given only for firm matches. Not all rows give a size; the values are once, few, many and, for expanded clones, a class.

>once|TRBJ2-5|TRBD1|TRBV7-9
CASSLPGQGGETQYF
TGTGCCAGCAGCTTACCGGGACAGGGAGGAGAGACCCAGTACTTC
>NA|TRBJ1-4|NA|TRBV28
CASSPRVGEKLFF
TGTGCCAGCAGTCCGAGGGTTGGTGAAAAACTGTTTTTT
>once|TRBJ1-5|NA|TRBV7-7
CASSLNLNQPQHF
TGTGCCAGCAGCTTAAACCTAAATCAGCCCCAGCATTTT
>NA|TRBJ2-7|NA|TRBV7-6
CASSRDGGSYEQYF
TGTGCCAGCAGCCGCGACGGAGGATCCTACGAGCAGTACTTC
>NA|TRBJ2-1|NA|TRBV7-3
CASSNPGTSGNEQFF
TGTGCCAGCAGCAACCCCGGGACCTCAGGCAATGAGCAGTTCTTC
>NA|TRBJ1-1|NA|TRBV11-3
CASSLDPGRGPSEAFF
TGTGCCAGCAGCTTAGATCCCGGACGGGGGCCCTCTGAAGCTTTCTTT
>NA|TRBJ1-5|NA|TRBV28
CASSLKWAGNQPQHF
TGTGCCAGCAGTTTAAAGTGGGCGGGCAATCAGCCCCAGCATTTT
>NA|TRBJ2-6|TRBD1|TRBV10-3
CAISEAGGSGANVLTF
TGTGCCATCAGTGAGGCAGGGGGCTCTGGGGCCAACGTCCTGACTTTC
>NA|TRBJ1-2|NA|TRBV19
CASSITGNRGYGYTF
TGTGCCAGTAGTATCACAGGGAACCGGGGCTATGGCTACACCTTC
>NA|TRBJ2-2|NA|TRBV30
CAWSVLGRGAGELFF
TGTGCCTGGAGTGTACTCGGCAGGGGGGCCGGGGAGCTGTTTTTT
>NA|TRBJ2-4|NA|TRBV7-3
CASSSATGLNKNIQYF
TGTGCCAGCAGCTCAGCGACAGGTCTTAACAAAAACATTCAGTACTTC
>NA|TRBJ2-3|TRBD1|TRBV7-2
CASSPGQGSTDTQYF
TGTGCCAGCAGCCCGGGACAGGGAAGCACAGATACGCAGTATTTT
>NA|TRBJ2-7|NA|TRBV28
CASRDSLQQYF
TGTGCCAGCAGGGACAGTTTGCAGCAGTACTTC
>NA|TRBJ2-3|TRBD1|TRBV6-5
CASRTGQGQTQYF
TGTGCCAGCAGAACGGGACAGGGACAAACGCAGTATTTT
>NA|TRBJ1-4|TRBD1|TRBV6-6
CASSYFRQGANEKLFF
TGTGCCAGCAGTTACTTCCGACAGGGGGCAAATGAAAAACTGTTTTTT
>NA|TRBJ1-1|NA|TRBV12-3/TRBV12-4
CASSQGPNTEAFF
TGTGCCAGCAGTCAGGGGCCGAACACTGAAGCTTTCTTT
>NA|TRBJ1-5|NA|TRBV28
CASSSSSQGSNQPQHF
TGTGCCAGCAGTTCCTCGTCGCAGGGAAGCAATCAGCCCCAGCATTTT
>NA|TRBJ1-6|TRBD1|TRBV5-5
CASSLRQGNRHSPLHF
TGTGCCAGCAGCTTAAGACAGGGGAACCGACATTCACCCCTCCACTTT
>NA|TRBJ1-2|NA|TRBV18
CASSMTENYGYTF
TGTGCCAGCTCGATGACAGAGAACTATGGCTACACCTTC
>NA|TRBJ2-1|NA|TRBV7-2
CASSLVRGRGRNEQFF
TGTGCCAGCAGCTTAGTCCGGGGGCGTGGAAGGAATGAGCAGTTCTTC
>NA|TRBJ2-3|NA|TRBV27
CASSLRGGTDTQYF
TGTGCCAGCAGTTTACGAGGAGGCACAGATACGCAGTATTTT
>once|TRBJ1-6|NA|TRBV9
CASRGQAAFSPLHF
TGTGCCAGCCGGGGCCAGGCCGCGTTTTCACCCCTCCACTTT
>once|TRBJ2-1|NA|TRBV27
CASSPSRISSYNEQFF
TGTGCCAGCAGTCCTTCTCGGATTAGCTCCTACAATGAGCAGTTCTTC
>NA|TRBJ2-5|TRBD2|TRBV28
CASSSDERGEGETQYF
TGTGCCAGCAGCTCCGATGAACGAGGGGAGGGCGAGACCCAGTACTTC
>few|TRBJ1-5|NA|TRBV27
CASRGAGPLGSNQPQHF
TGTGCCAGCAGGGGGGCCGGACCTCTGGGGAGCAATCAGCCCCAGCATTTT
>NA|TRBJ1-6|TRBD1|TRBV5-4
CASSSWGQGVGSPLHF
TGTGCCAGCAGCTCCTGGGGACAGGGGGTGGGTTCACCCCTCCACTTT
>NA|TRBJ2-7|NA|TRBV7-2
CASSLAGPSKQQYF
TGTGCCAGCAGCTTAGCGGGACCATCAAAACAGCAGTACTTC
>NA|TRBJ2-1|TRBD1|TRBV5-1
CASSEIAGQGSNEQFF
TGCGCCAGCAGCGAAATCGCGGGACAGGGAAGCAATGAGCAGTTCTTC
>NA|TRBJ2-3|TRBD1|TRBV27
CASSLSSGGWADTQYF
TGTGCCAGCAGTTTATCGTCAGGGGGCTGGGCAGATACGCAGTATTTT
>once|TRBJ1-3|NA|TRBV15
CATSRDRVSGNTIYF
TGTGCCACCAGCAGAGACAGGGTTTCTGGAAACACCATATATTTT
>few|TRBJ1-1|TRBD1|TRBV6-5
CASSRAQGGTEAFF
TGTGCCAGCAGTAGGGCACAGGGGGGCACTGAAGCTTTCTTT
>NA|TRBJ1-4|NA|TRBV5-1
CASSPGRQDLNEKLFF
TGCGCCAGCAGCCCCGGACGACAGGATTTGAATGAAAAACTGTTTTTT
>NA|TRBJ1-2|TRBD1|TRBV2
CASSAIGQGDYGYTF
TGTGCCAGCAGTGCCATAGGACAGGGTGACTATGGCTACACCTTC
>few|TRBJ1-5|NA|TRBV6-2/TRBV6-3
CASSYSTRGLSNQPQHF
TGTGCCAGCAGTTACTCGACGAGGGGACTAAGCAATCAGCCCCAGCATTTT
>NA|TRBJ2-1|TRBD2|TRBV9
CASSTHHSGGLYNEQFF
TGTGCCAGCAGCACCCACCACTCGGGAGGGCTTTACAATGAGCAGTTCTTC
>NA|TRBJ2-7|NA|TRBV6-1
CASSESPYARRPYEQYF
TGTGCCAGCAGTGAATCCCCTTACGCCAGGAGGCCCTACGAGCAGTACTTC
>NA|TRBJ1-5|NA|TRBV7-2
CASSLAGGSAQPQHF
TGTGCCAGCAGCTTAGCCGGGGGGAGTGCTCAGCCCCAGCATTTT
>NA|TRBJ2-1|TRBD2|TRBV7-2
CASSQRTSGNQEQFF
TGTGCCAGCAGCCAAAGGACTAGCGGGAATCAGGAGCAGTTCTTC
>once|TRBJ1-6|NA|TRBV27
CAFTDRSPSPLHF
TGTGCCTTCACGGATCGCTCTCCCTCACCCCTCCACTTT
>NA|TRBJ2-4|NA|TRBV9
CASSVAQENPGAKNIQYF
TGTGCCAGCAGCGTAGCTCAAGAAAACCCGGGTGCCAAAAACATTCAGTACTTC
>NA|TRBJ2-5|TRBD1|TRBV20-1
CSASATGVETQYF
TGCAGTGCTAGTGCAACAGGGGTTGAGACCCAGTACTTC
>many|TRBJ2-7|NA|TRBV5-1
CASSFGTPGEQYF
TGCGCCAGCAGCTTTGGGACTCCGGGCGAGCAGTACTTC
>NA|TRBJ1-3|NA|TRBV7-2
CASSLGRNLGNTIYF
TGTGCCAGCAGCTTAGGGAGGAACCTTGGAAACACCATATATTTT
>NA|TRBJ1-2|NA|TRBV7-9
CASSLASANYGYTF
TGTGCCAGCAGCTTAGCGTCAGCGAACTATGGCTACACCTTC
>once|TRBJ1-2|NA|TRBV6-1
CASSEMYRGESYTF
TGTGCCAGCAGTGAAATGTATCGAGGGGAAAGCTACACCTTC